Below are 20 T cell receptor beta chains sequenced from a single sample in a study of blood T cell repertoires in COVID-19. Sequenced by immunoSEQ multiplex PCR; TCRdb stores in-frame clones only, minus some. The sample records a few hundred thousand clones, 84% being singletons. Specimen: PBMCs or T cells enriched from blood (not recorded which). All receptors derive from a woman aged 40 to 50 who had recovered from COVID-19.

The chain recombines TRBV7-9 with TRBJ1-4; 8 positions agree with TRBD1. The length of the CDR3 is 15 residues. Trimming removed 5 bases from V and 8 bases from J; junction bases left unmatched: 10. Germline V gene sequence: CDR1 SEHNR, CDR2 FQNEAQ (reference sequence). The CDR3: CASSLQGQGGEKLFF. In DNA form, the CDR3 reads TGTGCCAGCAGCCTACAAGGACAGGGAGGGGAAAAACTGTTTTTT.

A single count supports this clone. The rearrangement links TRBV7-6 to TRBJ1-6, with D maybe TRBD1 (6 bases). Trimming took 2 bases from V and 7 from J, leaving 9 bases between them. In germline, CDR1 is SGHVS, CDR2 FNYEAQ. The CDR3 is made up of 14 amino acids. The CDR3 bases are TGTGCCAGCAGCTTATCGGGACAAAATTCACCCCTCCACTTT. Its translation is CASSLSGQNSPLHF.

The V and J genes are TRBV29-1 and TRBJ2-6; maybe TRBD1 (6 bases). Germline CDR1 and CDR2: SQVTM and ANQGSEA. CDR3 size: 15 residues. The ends were cut back, 5 bases at V and 0 bases at J, with 11 bases in the middle. The CDR3: CSVRDRTSGANVLTF. The DNA of the CDR3 is TGCAGCGTTAGAGACAGGACCTCTGGGGCCAACGTCCTGACTTTC.

The chain recombines TRBV28 with TRBJ2-2; TRBD2 matches at 9 bases. V gave up 7 bases and J gave up 7 bases; unmatched junction bases: 7. Germline-derived CDR1 and CDR2 are MDHEN and SYDVKM. The CDR3 extends over 14 amino acids. CDR3 loop: CASKAGGVGGELFF. CDR3 coding DNA: TGTGCCAGCAAGGCGGGAGGGGTTGGCGGGGAGCTGTTTTTT.

The gene calls are TRBV27 and TRBJ2-7, with 8 bases aligning to TRBD2. The CDR3 loop spans 15 amino acids. The germline CDR1 and CDR2 sequences are MNHEY and SMNVEV (reference sequence). V was pared by 7 bases and J by 2 bases, with 10 bases of the junction left unmatched. In DNA, the CDR3 is TGTGCCAGCACCCCGGGCGGGGGGCTGCCCTACGAGCAGTACTTC. It specifies CASTPGGGLPYEQYF.

The sample holds one count of this clone. The rearrangement links TRBV7-2 to TRBJ2-4, with 8 bases aligning to TRBD2. The V and J ends lost 4 bases and 0 bases, in that order; junction bases with no gene match: 5. The CDR3 loop spans 16 amino acids. Germline CDR1 SGHTA, CDR2 FQGNSA. CDR3 loop: CASSSSGRLAKNIQYF. Written as DNA, the CDR3 is TGTGCCAGCAGCTCCAGCGGGAGACTAGCCAAAAACATTCAGTACTTC.

The J gene is TRBJ2-7, the V gene TRBV6-6; TRBD2 agrees at 9 bases. This CDR3 region has 16 residues. Germline lookup yields CDR1 MNHNY and CDR2 SVGAGI (reference sequence). Trimming took 4 bases from V and 6 from J; bases not matched to a gene: 13. The CDR3 protein is CASSSIVAGEGLEQYF. The CDR3 DNA is TGTGCCAGCAGTTCAATTGTAGCGGGAGAAGGTCTCGAGCAGTACTTC.

The chain links TRBV11-3 to TRBJ2-7; TRBD2 might be the D (6 bases). The germline V gene has CDR1 SGHNT and CDR2 YENEEA. V was clipped by 3 bases and J by 3 bases, with 9 bases between them. There are 13 residues in the CDR3. The chain's CDR3 is CASSFGLLYEQYF. As DNA, the CDR3 is TGTGCCAGCAGCTTCGGACTACTCTACGAGCAGTACTTC.

The V and J genes are TRBV30 and TRBJ1-2; no clear D. This CDR3 region has 13 residues. The V end was cut by 0 bases, the J end by 1 base, with 6 bases between. Germline loops: CDR1 GTSNPN, CDR2 SVGIG (reference sequence). For the CDR3, the DNA is TGTGCCTGGAGTGTAAACATTAACTATGGCTACACCTTC. Translating gives CAWSVNINYGYTF.

CDR3 DNA: TGTGCCACCAGTGATGGTGGGAGTAGACCCGGGGAGCTGTTTTTT. Amino acids: CATSDGGSRPGELFF. The chain links TRBV24-1 to TRBJ2-2; weak D call: TRBD2 (5 bases). Per germline, CDR1 KGHDR and CDR2 SFDVKD. V lost 3 bases and J 6 bases, leaving 13 bases between the germline ends. The CDR3 extends over 15 amino acids.

The J gene is TRBJ1-3, the V gene TRBV19; no clear D. The CDR3 length is 16 residues. The germline CDR1 and CDR2 sequences are LNHDA and SQIVND (reference sequence). With 5 bases removed from V and 0 bases from J, the gap between germline ends came to 14 bases. The CDR3 protein is CASSAFGQSSGNTIYF. The CDR3 nucleotides are TGTGCCAGTAGTGCGTTTGGGCAGAGCTCTGGAAACACCATATATTTT.

This clone was counted many times. The chain combines TRBV6-4 with TRBJ2-1; TRBD1 aligns across 10 bases. The CDR3 is made up of 14 amino acids. CDR1 is MRHNA and CDR2 is SNTAGT in the germline V gene. Germline trimming cut 6 bases from V and 7 bases from J; bases unmatched to any gene: 6. DNA for the CDR3: TGTGCCAGCAGCGGGACAGGGGAAACAAATGAGCAGTTCTTC. Amino acids: CASSGTGETNEQFF.

The chain is built from TRBV3-1 (or the pseudogene TRBV3-2) and TRBJ2-1, with 7 bases matching TRBD2. J gave up 7 bases and V 4 bases, and 1 base lay outside the gene matches. CDR3 length: 12 residues. The germline V gene has CDR1 LGHDT and CDR2 YNNKEL (reference sequence). In nucleotides, the CDR3 is TGTGCCAGCAGCCTCGGGAGGAATGAGCAGTTCTTC. This sequence encodes CASSLGRNEQFF.

The chain uses TRBV6-2 or TRBV6-3 and TRBJ1-2; D is unclear. Germline V gene data show CDR1 as MNHEY and CDR2 as SVGEGT. This CDR3 has 16 residues. V gave up 0 bases and J gave up 8 bases, with 19 bases separating them. CDR3: CASSYSRREPPFGYTF. CDR3 in DNA: TGTGCCAGCAGTTACTCGAGGAGGGAACCCCCCTTCGGCTACACCTTC.

This clone was seen only once. The genes are TRBV5-1 and TRBJ1-4; no reliable D call. Trimming stripped 0 bases from V and 2 bases from J, with 11 bases between. The CDR3 sequence is 16 residues long. Germline lookup yields CDR1 SGHRS and CDR2 YFSETQ. CDR3 loop: CASSLEGGPTNEKLFF. Here the CDR3 DNA reads TGCGCCAGCAGCTTGGAAGGAGGGCCGACTAATGAAAAACTGTTTTTT.

This clone has a single count. The J gene is TRBJ2-7, the V gene TRBV5-6, with D perhaps TRBD1 (5 bases). The CDR3 is 14 residues long. Trimming took off 2 bases at V and 5 bases at J, with 14 bases between the two ends. Germline CDR1 and CDR2: SGHDT and YYEEEE. CDR3 bases: TGTGCCAGCAGCTTCTACAGGCAACTCGACGAGCAGTACGTC. This gives the protein CASSFYRQLDEQYV.

This rearrangement joins TRBV1 to TRBJ1-1; the table's TRBD1 call for D was not verified on the DNA. TRBV1 is recorded as a pseudogene. The CDR3 runs to 17 residues. CDR3 region: CTSSQDRNHRSNTEAFF. The CDR3 DNA reads as TGCACCAGCAGCCAAGATCGCAACCACAGATCGAACACTGAAGCTTTCTTT.

The chain combines TRBV3-1 (or the pseudogene TRBV3-2) with TRBJ2-1; TRBD2 matches 13 bases. The V segment lost 1 base and the J segment 6 bases; nucleotides outside the gene matches: 3. Germline V lookup: CDR1 LGHDT, CDR2 YNNKEL (reference sequence). The CDR3 consists of 16 residues. CDR3 residues: CASSQGGTSGTNEQFF. CDR3 sequence (DNA): TGTGCCAGCAGCCAAGGGGGGACTAGCGGGACCAATGAGCAGTTCTTC.

The rearrangement links TRBV19 to TRBJ2-7; 7 positions match TRBD2. The germline CDR1 and CDR2 sequences are LNHDA and SQIVND (reference sequence). CDR3 size: 14 residues. Trimming cost V 5 bases and J 0 bases; bases outside gene matches: 4. The CDR3 DNA reads as TGTGCCAGTAGTGTGAGCGGGAACTCCTACGAGCAGTACTTC. Translated, it gives CASSVSGNSYEQYF.

This chain connects TRBV5-4 to TRBJ1-2; D remains unclear. Trimming cost V 1 base and J 2 bases, with 6 bases left between them. In germline, CDR1 is SGHNT, CDR2 YYREEE (reference sequence). The CDR3 covers 13 residues. CDR3 region: CASSLRANYGYTF. DNA of the CDR3: TGTGCCAGCAGCTTGCGAGCAAACTATGGCTACACCTTC.